This T cell receptor beta chain was recorded in a study of T and B cells in COVID-19 patients. This clonotype was found a few times. The CDR3 length is 14 residues. The J segment lost 6 bases and the V segment lost 10 bases, leaving 11 bases of the junction unmatched. Per germline, CDR1 MNHNS and CDR2 SASEGT. TRB rearrangements were amplified by multiplex PCR with BIOMED2 TRB-A/B primers. TCRdb processed the multiplex PCR reads anew with MiXCR; each CDR3 protein has one entry. The sample records fewer than 9,500 distinct CDR3 sequences, around 30% being singletons. TRB was amplified from approximately 250-500 ng of blood genomic DNA.

The rearrangement joins TRBV6-1 to TRBJ1-5, with 8 bases matching TRBD1. The receptor's source is a human donor who had recovered from COVID-19. Sequencing was done on a sample of blood. CDR3 DNA: TGTGCCACCCGTCGTGGACAGGGCGGTCAGCCCCAGCATTTT. It encodes CATRRGQGGQPQHF.